These 23 T cell receptor beta chains came from one sample sequenced in a study of blood T cells in healthy people across ages. Sample-barcoded 5' priming and a J-beta primer mix drove a second PCR of about 6 to 12 cycles. TCRdb analysed the 5' RACE reads with MiXCR anew, one entry per CDR3 protein. Counted here are 1.5 million to 2 million distinct CDR3 sequences, roughly 27% occurring once; the ten biggest clones make up 6.5% to 8.5%. Sequenced material: blood. The receptors come from a woman aged 25 to 45 in good health.

A few counts support this clonotype. The rearrangement uses TRBV20-1 and TRBJ1-5; 8 positions agree with TRBD1. CDR1 is DFQATT and CDR2 is SNEGSKA in the germline V gene (reference sequence). V trimming: 1 base; J trimming: 4 bases; junction bases outside the gene matches: 9. There are 16 residues in the CDR3. CDR3 DNA: TGCAGTGCTAGAGCCTCGACAGGGGCGGAAAATCAGCCCCAGCATTTT. Translation gives CSARASTGAENQPQHF.

Turning to this clonotype: A read error may be the cause here, since a much bigger clone is one base away. The CDR3 sequence is CASSSRIAGKQYF. Written as DNA, the CDR3 is TGTGCCAGCAGCTCCAGGATCGCAGGGAAGCAGTACTTC. The chain combines TRBV12-3 or TRBV12-4 with TRBJ2-4, with TRBD1 as a possible D gene (5 bases). V lost 6 bases, J lost 13 bases, and 19 bases lay in between. The CDR3 consists of 13 residues.

This clonotype was counted a few times. The rearrangement joins TRBV9 to TRBJ2-5; the D gene is possibly TRBD2 (5 bases). The CDR3 runs to 14 residues. Trimming removed 5 bases at V and 5 bases at J, with 16 bases between. From germline, CDR1 is SGDLS and CDR2 YYNGEE. DNA for the CDR3: TGTGCCAGCAGACCCCGACCGGGCGGGGAGACCCAGTACTTC. Residues: CASRPRPGGETQYF.

This clonotype was counted at least ten times. The V and J genes are TRBV7-2 and TRBJ1-2, with 7 bases matching TRBD1. The CDR3 sequence is 16 residues long. Per the germline V gene, CDR1 is SGHTA and CDR2 is FQGNSA. The V segment lost 4 bases and the J segment 3 bases; nucleotides outside the gene matches: 11. CDR3 region: CASSSTGAGGDYGYTF. CDR3 DNA: TGTGCCAGCAGCTCTACGGGGGCAGGGGGGGACTATGGCTACACCTTC. The whole variable domain, filled in from reference TRBV7-2 and TRBJ1-2, reads GAGVSQSPSNKVTEKGKDVELRCDPISGHTALYWYRQSLGQGLEFLIYFQGNSAPDKSGLPSDRFSAERTGGSVSTLTIQRTQQEDSAVYLCASSSTGAGGDYGYTFGSGTRLTVV.

The chain recombines TRBV5-4 with TRBJ2-7, with 8 bases that match TRBD2. Per germline, CDR1 SGHNT and CDR2 YYREEE (reference sequence). The CDR3 runs to 15 residues. Trimming took 0 bases from V and 1 from J; bases not matched to a gene: 3. The CDR3 nucleotides read TGTGCCAGCAGCTTGGAGCGGGGGACATCCTACGAGCAGTACTTC. It translates to CASSLERGTSYEQYF.

The rearrangement uses TRBV7-2 and TRBJ1-1; 10 nucleotides match TRBD1. V dropped 4 bases and J dropped 11; count of bases not matched to a gene: 16. The CDR3 is 16 amino acids. Per the germline V gene, CDR1 is SGHTA and CDR2 is FQGNSA. CDR3 DNA: TGTGCCAGCAGCTCAAGAGGGGACAGGGGACGCGGTGGGGCTTTCTTT. It translates to CASSSRGDRGRGGAFF.

This clonotype showed up just a few times. The gene calls are TRBV18 and TRBJ1-2; D uncertain. Germline loops: CDR1 KGHSH, CDR2 LQKENI. This CDR3 has 14 residues. The V end lost 4 bases, the J end lost 1 base, and 10 bases lay between the germline ends. This CDR3 is CASSRDSVNYGYTF. CDR3 DNA: TGTGCCAGCTCACGCGATTCCGTTAACTATGGCTACACCTTC.

This clonotype showed up just a few times. The chain uses TRBV12-3 or TRBV12-4 and TRBJ2-7; D is ambiguous. This CDR3 is built from 16 residues. V lost 5 bases to trimming and J lost 5 bases, with 22 bases between them. The CDR3 region has the DNA TGTGCCAGCAGTCTTGAGAGAGACTCGAGATGGCACGAGCAGTACTTC. Residues: CASSLERDSRWHEQYF.

There are many counts of this clonotype. The chain employs TRBV15 and TRBJ2-6; 7 nucleotides agree with TRBD1. Germline-derived CDR1 and CDR2 are LNHNV and YYDKDF (reference sequence). The trim removed 5 bases at V and 4 bases at J, leaving 14 bases unmatched. The CDR3 contains 18 residues. The CDR3 sequence: CATSERSATGVGANVLTF. Here the CDR3 DNA reads TGTGCCACCAGCGAGAGGAGCGCCACAGGGGTCGGGGCCAACGTCCTGACTTTC.

A word on this clonotype: A much larger clone differs from this one at a single base, so this may be a read error. This chain links TRBV5-1 with TRBJ2-7; 10 bases agree with TRBD1. The CDR3 extends over 17 amino acids. Germline-derived CDR1 and CDR2 are SGHRS and YFSETQ. The CDR3 DNA reads as TGCGCCAACAGCTTGAGCGGGACAGGGGTCCTATCCTACGAGCAGTACTTC. Its translation: CANSLSGTGVLSYEQYF.

The CDR3 region has the DNA TGCGCCAGCAGCACAAACAGGGGAACTAATGAAAAACTGTTTTTT. Protein sequence: CASSTNRGTNEKLFF. V is TRBV5-1 and J is TRBJ1-4, with TRBD1 identical over 7 bases. CDR1 and CDR2 (germline): SGHRS, YFSETQ. V lost 4 bases and J lost 1; bases outside the gene matches: 4. CDR3 length: 15 residues. The variable domain in full, with the rest retrieved from reference TRBV5-1 and TRBJ1-4, is KAGVTQTPRYLIKTRGQQVTLSCSPISGHRSVSWYQQTPGQGLQFLFEYFSETQRNKGNFPGRFSGRQFSNSRSEMNVSTLELGDSALYLCASSTNRGTNEKLFFGSGTQLSVL.

This clonotype occurred a few times. The chain is built from TRBV19 and TRBJ2-5; perhaps TRBD2 as D (5 bases). V lost 8 bases to trimming and J lost 6 bases, with 13 bases between them. The CDR3 consists of 12 residues. Germline V gives CDR1 LNHDA, CDR2 SQIVND (reference sequence). The CDR3 region has the DNA TGTGCCAGTGGGGAGCGTGACCAGACCCAGTACTTC. This translates into CASGERDQTQYF.

The rearrangement uses TRBV10-3 and TRBJ2-1; D possibly corresponds to TRBD1 (7 bases). The CDR3 is 15 amino acids. Looked up from germline, CDR1 is ENHRY and CDR2 is SYGVKD. With 6 bases removed from V and 5 bases from J, the gap between germline ends came to 17 bases. The CDR3 spells CAIREGAGPDNEQFF. The CDR3 DNA reads as TGTGCCATCAGGGAGGGGGCAGGGCCGGACAATGAGCAGTTCTTC.

This clonotype has more than one count but fewer than ten. This rearrangement joins TRBV27 to TRBJ2-6; D unresolved. The CDR3 contains 15 residues. V was trimmed by 6 bases and J by 0 bases, leaving 9 bases between them. The germline CDR1 and CDR2 sequences are MNHEY and SMNVEV (reference sequence). CDR3: CASRDHSSGANVLTF. DNA of the CDR3: TGTGCCAGCAGGGATCACAGCTCTGGGGCCAACGTCCTGACTTTC.

The gene calls are TRBV7-2 and TRBJ2-5; D is tentatively TRBD1 or TRBD2 (5 bases each). Germline-derived CDR1 and CDR2 are SGHTA and FQGNSA. This CDR3 has 15 amino acids. With 6 bases removed from V and 1 base from J, the gap between germline ends came to 15 bases. CDR3 sequence reads: CASSPWWGPQETQYF. The CDR3 DNA sequence: TGTGCCAGCAGTCCGTGGTGGGGACCCCAAGAGACCCAGTACTTC.

This clonotype was counted a few times. The chain has TRBV7-2 and TRBJ1-2, with a tentative D call TRBD1 (6 bases). Germline V gene data show CDR1 as SGHTA and CDR2 as FQGNSA. The CDR3 length is 16 residues. The V end lost 0 bases, the J end lost 4 bases, and 15 bases lay between the germline ends. The CDR3: CASSLAGAGAGYGYTF. The CDR3 nucleotides are TGTGCCAGCAGCTTAGCCGGGGCAGGGGCGGGCTATGGCTACACCTTC.

This clonotype was recorded a few times. The V and J genes are TRBV9 and TRBJ2-3; no definite D call. Germline V CDR1 and CDR2: SGDLS, YYNGEE. The CDR3 totals 15 residues. V dropped 0 bases and J dropped 5 bases, with 13 bases sitting between them. CDR3 sequence reads: CASSVEGLVRDTQYF. The DNA of the CDR3 is TGTGCCAGCAGCGTAGAAGGCCTCGTAAGAGATACGCAGTATTTT. The full variable domain, rest sourced from reference TRBV9 and TRBJ2-3, is DSGVTQTPKHLITATGQRVTLRCSPRSGDLSVYWYQQSLDQGLQFLIQYYNGEERAKGNILERFSAQQFPDLHSELNLSSLELGDSALYFCASSVEGLVRDTQYFGPGTRLTVL.

Concerning this clonotype: Since a much larger clone is just one base distant, this may be a read error. This chain uses TRBV6-1 with TRBJ1-6; D ambiguous. Trimming shortened V by 1 base and J by 10 bases, and 11 bases separated the two germline ends. There are 14 residues in the CDR3. Germline V gives CDR1 MNHNS, CDR2 SASEGT. CDR3 amino acids: CASSEDLNGSPLHF. The CDR3 DNA follows: TGTGCCAGCAGTGAAGATTTGAACGGCTCACCCCTCCACTTT.

This chain links TRBV20-1 with TRBJ2-1; 11 bases are shared with TRBD2. This CDR3 spans 15 amino acids. Trimming at V came to 4 bases and at J to 10 bases, leaving 12 bases not matched to a gene. Germline V gene data show CDR1 as DFQATT and CDR2 as SNEGSKA (reference sequence). The DNA for the CDR3 is TGCAGTGCTACCCTTAGCGGGAGGGCCTCGGCGGAGCAGTTCTTC. It encodes CSATLSGRASAEQFF.

The V and J genes are TRBV5-1 and TRBJ2-2; TRBD2 is a possible D gene (6 bases). Trimming shortened V by 4 bases and J by 4 bases, and 17 bases separated the two germline ends. This CDR3 has 16 amino acids. Germline loops: CDR1 SGHRS, CDR2 YFSETQ. CDR3 nucleotides: TGCGCCAGCAGCCGAGGACGCGGGGCGGTCACCGGGGAGCTGTTTTTT. It codes for CASSRGRGAVTGELFF.

This clonotype has a handful of counts. The chain is built from TRBV20-1 and TRBJ1-5, with unresolved D. The CDR3 covers 18 residues. Germline-derived CDR1 and CDR2 are DFQATT and SNEGSKA (reference sequence). The V end lost 6 bases, the J end lost 1 base, and 25 bases lay between the germline ends. Written as DNA, the CDR3 is TGCAGTGCCAGGTCTTGGCTGGCGGCTCGAGAAAGCAATCAGCCCCAGCATTTT. It codes for CSARSWLAARESNQPQHF.

The chain is built from TRBV10-1 and TRBJ2-7, with TRBD2 matching over 8 bases. The CDR3 is 17 amino acids. V was clipped by 3 bases and J by 3 bases; unmatched bases: 13. Germline-derived CDR1 and CDR2 are WNHNN and SYGVQD (reference sequence). Here the CDR3 reads CASSDNRGLAHGYEQYF. Here the CDR3 DNA reads TGCGCCAGCAGTGATAACCGCGGACTAGCCCACGGCTACGAGCAGTACTTC.

This clonotype has just a few counts. The CDR3 DNA follows: TGTGCCAGCAGTGTATACAGGGGATACAATGAGCAGTTCTTC. Its protein product is CASSVYRGYNEQFF. V is TRBV6-5 and J is TRBJ2-1; 7 bases fit TRBD1. The CDR3 covers 14 residues. The junction had 5 bases not matched to a gene; V was cut back by 5 bases and J by 4 bases. CDR1 MNHEY and CDR2 SVGAGI come from the germline V gene.